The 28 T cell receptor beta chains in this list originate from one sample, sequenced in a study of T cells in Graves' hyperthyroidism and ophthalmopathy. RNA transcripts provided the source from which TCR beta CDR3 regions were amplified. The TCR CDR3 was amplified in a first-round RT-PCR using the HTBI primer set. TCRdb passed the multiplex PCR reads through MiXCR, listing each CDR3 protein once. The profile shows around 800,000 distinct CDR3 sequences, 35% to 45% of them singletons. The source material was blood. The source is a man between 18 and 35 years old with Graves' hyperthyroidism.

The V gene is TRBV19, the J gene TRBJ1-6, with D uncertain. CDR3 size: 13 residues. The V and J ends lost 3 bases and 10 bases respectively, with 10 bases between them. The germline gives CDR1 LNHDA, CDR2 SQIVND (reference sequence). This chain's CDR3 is CASSMGFGSPLHF. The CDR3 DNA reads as TGTGCCAGTAGTATGGGGTTCGGGTCACCCCTCCACTTT.

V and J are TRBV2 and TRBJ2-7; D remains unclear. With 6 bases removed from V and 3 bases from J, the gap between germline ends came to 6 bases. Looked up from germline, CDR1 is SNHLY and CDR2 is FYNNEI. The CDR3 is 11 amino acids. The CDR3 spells CASRGIYEQYF. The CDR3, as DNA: TGTGCCAGCAGAGGAATCTACGAGCAGTACTTC. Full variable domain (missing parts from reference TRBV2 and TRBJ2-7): EPEVTQTPSHQVTQMGQEVILRCVPISNHLYFYWYRQILGQKVEFLVSFYNNEISEKSEIFDDQFSVERPDGSNFTLKIRSTKLEDSAMYFCASRGIYEQYFGPGTRLTVT.

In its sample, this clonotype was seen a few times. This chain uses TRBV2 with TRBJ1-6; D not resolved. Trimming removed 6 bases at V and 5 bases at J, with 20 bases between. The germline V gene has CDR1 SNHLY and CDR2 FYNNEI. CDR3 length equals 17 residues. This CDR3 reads CASSQPGVDGNNSPLHF. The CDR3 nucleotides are TGTGCCAGCAGCCAACCTGGTGTAGACGGAAATAATTCACCCCTCCACTTT.

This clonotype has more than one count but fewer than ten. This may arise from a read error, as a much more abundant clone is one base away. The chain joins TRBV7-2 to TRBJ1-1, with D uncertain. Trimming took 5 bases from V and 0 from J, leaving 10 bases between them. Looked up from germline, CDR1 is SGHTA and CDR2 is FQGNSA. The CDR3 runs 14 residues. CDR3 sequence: CASSPTAVNTEAFF. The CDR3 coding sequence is TGTGCCAGCAGCCCGACGGCGGTGAACACTGAAGCTTTCTTT.

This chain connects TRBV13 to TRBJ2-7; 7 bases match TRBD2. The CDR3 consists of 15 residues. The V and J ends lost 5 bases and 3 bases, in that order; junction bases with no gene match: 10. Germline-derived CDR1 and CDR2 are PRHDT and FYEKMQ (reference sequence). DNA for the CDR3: TGTGCCAGCAGCCCGCGCACTAGCGCTAGCTACGAGCAGTACTTC. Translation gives CASSPRTSASYEQYF.

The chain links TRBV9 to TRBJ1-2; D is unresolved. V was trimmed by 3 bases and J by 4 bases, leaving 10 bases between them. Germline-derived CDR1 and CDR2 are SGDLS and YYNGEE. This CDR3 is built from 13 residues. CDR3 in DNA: TGTGCCAGCAGCGGCCGACAAGGCTATGGCTACACCTTC. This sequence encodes CASSGRQGYGYTF.

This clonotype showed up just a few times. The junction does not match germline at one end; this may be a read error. CDR3 nucleotide sequence: TGTGCTAGCAGCTTAGCCGCCGCAGGGCCGGGTGATGAGACCCAGTACTTC. Translation: CASSLAAAGPGDETQYF. This chain joins TRBV7-7 and TRBJ2-5; D might be TRBD1 (5 bases). This CDR3 has 17 amino acids. Germline CDR1 reads SSHAT; CDR2 reads FNYEAQ (reference sequence).

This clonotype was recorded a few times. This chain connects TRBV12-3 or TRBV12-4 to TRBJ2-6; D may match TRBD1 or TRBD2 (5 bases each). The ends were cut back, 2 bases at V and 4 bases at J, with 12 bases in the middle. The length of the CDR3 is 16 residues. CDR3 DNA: TGTGCCAGCAGTTTACTCGTTGAGGGGGGGGCCAACGTCCTGACTTTC. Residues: CASSLLVEGGANVLTF.

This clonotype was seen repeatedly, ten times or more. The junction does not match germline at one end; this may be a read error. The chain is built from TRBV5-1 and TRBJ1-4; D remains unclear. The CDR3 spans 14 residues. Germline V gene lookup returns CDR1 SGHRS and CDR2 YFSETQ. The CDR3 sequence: CASSFSATNEKLFF. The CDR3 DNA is TGCGCCAGCAGCTTCTCGGCAACCAATGAAAAACTGTTTTTT.

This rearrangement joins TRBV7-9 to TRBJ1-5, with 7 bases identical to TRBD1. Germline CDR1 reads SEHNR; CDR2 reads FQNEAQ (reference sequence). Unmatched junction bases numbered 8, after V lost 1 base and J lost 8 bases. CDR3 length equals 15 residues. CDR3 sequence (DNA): TGTGCCAGCAGCTTAGGGTTGACAGGGCCGGAGCCCCAGCATTTT. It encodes CASSLGLTGPEPQHF.

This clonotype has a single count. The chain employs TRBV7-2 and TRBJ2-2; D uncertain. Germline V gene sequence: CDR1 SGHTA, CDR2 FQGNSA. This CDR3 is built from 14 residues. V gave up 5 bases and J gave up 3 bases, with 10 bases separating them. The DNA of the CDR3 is TGTGCCAGCAGCCTAGGGCCCCACACCGGGGAGCTGTTTTTT. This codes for CASSLGPHTGELFF.

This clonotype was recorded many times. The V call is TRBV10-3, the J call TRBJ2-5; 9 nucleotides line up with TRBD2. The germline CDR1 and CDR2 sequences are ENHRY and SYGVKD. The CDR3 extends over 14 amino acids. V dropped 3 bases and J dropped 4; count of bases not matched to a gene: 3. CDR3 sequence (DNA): TGTGCCATCAGTGAAGCGGGAGGAGGAGAGACCCAGTACTTC. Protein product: CAISEAGGGETQYF.

The CDR3 nucleotides read TGTGCCAGCAGTTCCGAGACTAGCGGGTACCAAGAGACCCAGTACTTC. Protein: CASSSETSGYQETQYF. The gene calls are TRBV7-9 and TRBJ2-5, with TRBD2 matching 10 bases. V trimming: 6 bases; J trimming: 0 bases; junction bases outside the gene matches: 7. CDR1 and CDR2 from the germline V gene are SEHNR and FQNEAQ (reference sequence). The CDR3 has 16 residues.

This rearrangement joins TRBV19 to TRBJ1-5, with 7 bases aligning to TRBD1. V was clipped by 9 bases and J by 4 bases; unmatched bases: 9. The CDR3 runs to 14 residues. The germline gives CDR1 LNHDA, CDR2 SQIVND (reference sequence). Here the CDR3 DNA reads TGTGCCAGAAGCGCGACGGGACAGAATCAGCCCCAGCATTTT. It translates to CARSATGQNQPQHF.

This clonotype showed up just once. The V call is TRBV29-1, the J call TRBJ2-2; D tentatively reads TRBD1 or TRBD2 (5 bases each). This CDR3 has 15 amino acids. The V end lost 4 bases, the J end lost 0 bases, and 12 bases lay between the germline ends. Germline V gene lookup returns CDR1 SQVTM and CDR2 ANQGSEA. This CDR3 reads CSVAPGRPNTGELFF. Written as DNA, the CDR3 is TGCAGCGTTGCCCCGGGACGGCCGAACACCGGGGAGCTGTTTTTT.

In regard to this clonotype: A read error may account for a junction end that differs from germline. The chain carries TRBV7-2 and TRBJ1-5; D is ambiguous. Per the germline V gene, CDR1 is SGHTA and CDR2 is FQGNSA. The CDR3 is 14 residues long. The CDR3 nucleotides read TGTGTCAGCAGCTTACCAGGAGGCAATCAGCCCCAGCATTTT. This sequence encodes CVSSLPGGNQPQHF.

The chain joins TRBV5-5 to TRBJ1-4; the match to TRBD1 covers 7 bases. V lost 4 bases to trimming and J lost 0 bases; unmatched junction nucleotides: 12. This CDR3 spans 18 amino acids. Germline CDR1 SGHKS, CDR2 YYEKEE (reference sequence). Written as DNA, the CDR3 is TGTGCCAGCAGCCTTTACCCGACAGGGCGGTCAACTAATGAAAAACTGTTTTTT. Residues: CASSLYPTGRSTNEKLFF.

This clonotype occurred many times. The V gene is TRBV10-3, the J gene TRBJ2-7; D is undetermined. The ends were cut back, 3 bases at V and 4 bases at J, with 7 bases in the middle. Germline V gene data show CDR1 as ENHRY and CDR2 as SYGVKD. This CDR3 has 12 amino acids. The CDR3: CAISDREYEQYF. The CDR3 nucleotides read TGTGCCATCAGTGACCGAGAGTACGAGCAGTACTTC.

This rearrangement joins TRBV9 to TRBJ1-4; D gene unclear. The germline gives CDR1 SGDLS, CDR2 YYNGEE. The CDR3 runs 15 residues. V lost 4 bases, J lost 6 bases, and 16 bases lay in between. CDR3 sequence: CASSQEMWTDEKLFF. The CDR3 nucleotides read TGTGCCAGCAGCCAAGAAATGTGGACGGATGAAAAACTGTTTTTT.

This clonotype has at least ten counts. CDR3 in amino acids: CATSDTTGLEQYF. In DNA form, the CDR3 reads TGTGCCACCAGTGATACTACAGGGCTCGAGCAGTACTTC. The rearrangement joins TRBV24-1 to TRBJ2-7, with D perhaps TRBD1 (6 bases). The length of the CDR3 is 13 residues. With 3 bases removed from V and 6 bases from J, the gap between germline ends came to 11 bases. Germline V gene sequence: CDR1 KGHDR, CDR2 SFDVKD.

CDR3 in amino acids: CASSLPHWPSGANVLTF. In nucleotides, the CDR3 is TGTGCCAGCAGCCTACCCCACTGGCCCTCTGGGGCCAACGTCCTGACTTTC. This chain connects TRBV5-5 to TRBJ2-6; unclear D gene. V was pared by 4 bases and J by 0 bases, with 14 bases between. Germline assignment: CDR1 SGHKS and CDR2 YYEKEE (reference sequence). The CDR3 runs 17 residues.

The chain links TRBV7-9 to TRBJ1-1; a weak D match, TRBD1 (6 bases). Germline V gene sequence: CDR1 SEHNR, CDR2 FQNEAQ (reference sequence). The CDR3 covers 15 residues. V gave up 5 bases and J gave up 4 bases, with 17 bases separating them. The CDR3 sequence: CASSPRTGLGTEAFF. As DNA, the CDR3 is TGTGCCAGCAGCCCCCGAACAGGGCTGGGCACTGAAGCTTTCTTT.

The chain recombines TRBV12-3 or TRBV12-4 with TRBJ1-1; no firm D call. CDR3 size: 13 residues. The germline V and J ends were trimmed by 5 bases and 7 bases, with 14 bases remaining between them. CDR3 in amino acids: CASSHSQRSEAFF. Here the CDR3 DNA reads TGTGCCAGCAGTCACTCCCAGCGCAGTGAAGCTTTCTTT.

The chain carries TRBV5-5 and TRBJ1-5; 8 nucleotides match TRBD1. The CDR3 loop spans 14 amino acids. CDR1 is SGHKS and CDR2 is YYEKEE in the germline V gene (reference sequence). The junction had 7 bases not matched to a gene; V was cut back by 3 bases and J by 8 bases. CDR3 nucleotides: TGTGCCAGCAGCTCAGGGGGCGAAGGGGAGCCCCAGCATTTT. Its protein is CASSSGGEGEPQHF.

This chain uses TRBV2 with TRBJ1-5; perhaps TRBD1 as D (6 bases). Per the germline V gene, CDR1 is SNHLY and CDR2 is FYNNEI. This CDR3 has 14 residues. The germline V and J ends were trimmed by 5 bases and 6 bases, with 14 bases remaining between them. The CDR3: CASSPTGFSQPQHF. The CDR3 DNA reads TGTGCCAGCAGTCCCACAGGGTTTAGTCAGCCCCAGCATTTT.

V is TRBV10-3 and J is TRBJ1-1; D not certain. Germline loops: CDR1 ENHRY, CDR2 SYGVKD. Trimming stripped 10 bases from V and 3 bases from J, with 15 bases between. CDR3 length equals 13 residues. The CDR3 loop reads CASYGGWDTEAFF. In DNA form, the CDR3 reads TGTGCCAGCTATGGAGGATGGGACACTGAAGCTTTCTTT.

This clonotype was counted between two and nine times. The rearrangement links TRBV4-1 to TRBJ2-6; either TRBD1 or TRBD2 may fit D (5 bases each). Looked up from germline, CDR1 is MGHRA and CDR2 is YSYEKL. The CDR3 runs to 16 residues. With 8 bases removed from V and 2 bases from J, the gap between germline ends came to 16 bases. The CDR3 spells CASSLGVSAGANVLTF. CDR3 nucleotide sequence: TGCGCCAGCTCACTGGGGGTTAGCGCTGGGGCCAACGTCCTGACTTTC.

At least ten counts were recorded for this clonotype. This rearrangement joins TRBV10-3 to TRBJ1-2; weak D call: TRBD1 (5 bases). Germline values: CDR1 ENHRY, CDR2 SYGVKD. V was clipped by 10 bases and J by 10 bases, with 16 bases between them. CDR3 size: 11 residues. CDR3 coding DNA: TGTGCCACCAGGGAAGGGGAGATCTACACCTTC. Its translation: CATREGEIYTF.